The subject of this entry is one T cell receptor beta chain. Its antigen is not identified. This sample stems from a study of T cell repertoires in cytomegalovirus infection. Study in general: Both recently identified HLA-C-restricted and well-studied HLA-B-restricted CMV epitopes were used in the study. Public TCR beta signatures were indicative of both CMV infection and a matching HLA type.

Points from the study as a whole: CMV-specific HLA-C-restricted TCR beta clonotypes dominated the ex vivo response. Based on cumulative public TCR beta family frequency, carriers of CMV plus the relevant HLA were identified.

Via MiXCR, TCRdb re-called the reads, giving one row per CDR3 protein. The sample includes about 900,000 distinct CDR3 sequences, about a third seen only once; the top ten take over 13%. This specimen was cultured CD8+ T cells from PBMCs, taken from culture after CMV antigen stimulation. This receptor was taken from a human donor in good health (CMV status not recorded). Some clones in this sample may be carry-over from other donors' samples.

As DNA, the CDR3 is TGTGCCAGCACGACCCTGTATGGCTACACCTTC. This encodes CASTTLYGYTF. The chain recombines TRBV7-9 with TRBJ1-2; the D is unclear. Germline V gives CDR1 SEHNR, CDR2 FQNEAQ (reference sequence). V lost 7 bases and J lost 5, with 8 bases in between. The CDR3 runs 11 residues. The complete variable domain, with remaining parts taken from reference TRBV7-9 and TRBJ1-2, reads DTGVSQNPRHKITKRGQNVTFRCDPISEHNRLYWYRQTLGQGPEFLTYFQNEAQLEKSRLLSDRFSAERPKGSFSTLEIQRTEQGDSAMYLCASTTLYGYTFGSGTRLTVV.